This T cell receptor (beta chain) was profiled in a study of T cell repertoires in cytomegalovirus infection. At the level of the study: Use of recently identified HLA-C-restricted and well-studied HLA-B-restricted CMV epitopes was part of the study. An indication of both CMV infection and matching HLA type came from public TCR beta signatures. Study-wide findings and caveats: Using cumulative public TCR beta family frequency, the authors identified those who carried CMV together with the relevant HLA.

As concerns this clonotype: Its specificity is not known.

MiXCR was run by TCRdb on the reads, yielding one entry per CDR3 protein. The sample has about 770,000 distinct CDR3 sequences, 25% to 35% seen once. The clonotype comes from a human donor in good health (CMV status not recorded). Some clones in this sample may be carry-over from other donors' samples. Sequenced material: cultured CD8+ T cells from PBMCs, taken from culture after CMV antigen stimulation.

In DNA, the CDR3 is TGTGCCATCAGTGATCCCAGGAGCCGTTCCTATGGCTACACCTTC. Encoded protein: CAISDPRSRSYGYTF. This rearrangement joins TRBV10-3 to TRBJ1-2; D gene ambiguous. The CDR3 has 15 amino acids. The germline V gene encodes CDR1 ENHRY and CDR2 SYGVKD. V lost 3 bases, J lost 4 bases, and 15 bases lay in between.